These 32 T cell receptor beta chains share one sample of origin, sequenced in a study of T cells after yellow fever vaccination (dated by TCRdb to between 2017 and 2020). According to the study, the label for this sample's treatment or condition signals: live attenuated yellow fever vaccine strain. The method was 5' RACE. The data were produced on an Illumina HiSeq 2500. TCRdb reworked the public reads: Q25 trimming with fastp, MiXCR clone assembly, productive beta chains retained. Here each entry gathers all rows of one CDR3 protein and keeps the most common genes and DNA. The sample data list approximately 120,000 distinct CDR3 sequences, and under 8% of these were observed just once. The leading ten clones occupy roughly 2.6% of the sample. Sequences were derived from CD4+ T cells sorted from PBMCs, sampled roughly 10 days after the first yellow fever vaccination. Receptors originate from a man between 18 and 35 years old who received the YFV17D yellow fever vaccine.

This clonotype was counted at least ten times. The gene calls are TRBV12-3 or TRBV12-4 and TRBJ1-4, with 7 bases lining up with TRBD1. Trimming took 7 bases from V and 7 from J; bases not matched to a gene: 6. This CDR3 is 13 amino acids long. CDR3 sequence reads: CASTRDSREKLFF. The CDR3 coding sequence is TGTGCCAGCACCAGGGACAGCCGTGAAAAACTGTTTTTT.

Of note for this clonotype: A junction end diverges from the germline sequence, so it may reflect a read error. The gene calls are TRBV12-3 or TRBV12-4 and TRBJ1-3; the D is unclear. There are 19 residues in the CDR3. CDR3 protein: CARSLSFGQAGSKGNTIYF. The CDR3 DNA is TGTGCCCGCAGTTTATCTTTTGGGCAGGCCGGCTCGAAGGGAAACACCATATATTTT.

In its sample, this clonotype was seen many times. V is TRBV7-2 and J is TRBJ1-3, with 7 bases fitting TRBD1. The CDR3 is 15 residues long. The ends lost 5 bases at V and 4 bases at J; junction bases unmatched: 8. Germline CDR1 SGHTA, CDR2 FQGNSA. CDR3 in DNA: TGTGCCAGCAGCCGGGCCCAGGGGGAAGGAAACACCATATATTTT. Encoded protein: CASSRAQGEGNTIYF.

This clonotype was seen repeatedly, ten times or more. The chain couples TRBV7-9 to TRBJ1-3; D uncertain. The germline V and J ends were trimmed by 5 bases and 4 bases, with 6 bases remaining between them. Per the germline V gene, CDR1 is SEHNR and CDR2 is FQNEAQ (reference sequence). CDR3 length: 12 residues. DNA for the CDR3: TGTGCCAGCAGCCTTACAGGAAACACCATATATTTT. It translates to CASSLTGNTIYF. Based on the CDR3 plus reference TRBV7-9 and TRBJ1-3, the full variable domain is DTGVSQNPRHKITKRGQNVTFRCDPISEHNRLYWYRQTLGQGPEFLTYFQNEAQLEKSRLLSDRFSAERPKGSFSTLEIQRTEQGDSAMYLCASSLTGNTIYFGEGSWLTVV.

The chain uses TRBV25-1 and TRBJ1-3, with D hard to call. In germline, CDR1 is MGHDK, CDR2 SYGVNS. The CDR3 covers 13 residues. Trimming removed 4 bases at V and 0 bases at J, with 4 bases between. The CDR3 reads CASSASSGNTIYF. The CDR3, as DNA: TGTGCCAGCAGTGCTAGCTCTGGAAACACCATATATTTT.

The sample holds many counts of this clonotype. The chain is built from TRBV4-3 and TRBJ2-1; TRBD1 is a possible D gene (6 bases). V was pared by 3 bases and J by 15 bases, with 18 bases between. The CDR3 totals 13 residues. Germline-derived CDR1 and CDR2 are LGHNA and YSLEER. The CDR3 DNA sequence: TGCGCCAGCAGCCAGTCCTCGGGACACACCCCGTTCTTC. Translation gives CASSQSSGHTPFF.

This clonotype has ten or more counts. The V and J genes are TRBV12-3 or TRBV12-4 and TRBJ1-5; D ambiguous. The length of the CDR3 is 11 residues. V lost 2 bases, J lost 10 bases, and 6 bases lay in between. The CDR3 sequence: CASSLKGPQHF. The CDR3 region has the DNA TGTGCCAGCAGTTTAAAAGGACCCCAGCATTTT.

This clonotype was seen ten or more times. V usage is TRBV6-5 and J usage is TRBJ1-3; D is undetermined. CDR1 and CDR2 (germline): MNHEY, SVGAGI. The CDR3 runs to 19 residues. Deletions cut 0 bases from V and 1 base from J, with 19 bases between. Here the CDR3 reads CASSYSIPGQPYSGNTIYF. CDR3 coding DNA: TGTGCCAGCAGTTACTCGATCCCGGGTCAGCCCTATTCTGGAAACACCATATATTTT.

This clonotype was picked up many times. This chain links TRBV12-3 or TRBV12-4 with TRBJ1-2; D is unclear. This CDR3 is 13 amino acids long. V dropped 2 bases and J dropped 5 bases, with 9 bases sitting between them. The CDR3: CASSLTLGYGYTF. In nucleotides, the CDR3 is TGTGCCAGCAGTTTAACGCTGGGGTATGGCTACACCTTC.

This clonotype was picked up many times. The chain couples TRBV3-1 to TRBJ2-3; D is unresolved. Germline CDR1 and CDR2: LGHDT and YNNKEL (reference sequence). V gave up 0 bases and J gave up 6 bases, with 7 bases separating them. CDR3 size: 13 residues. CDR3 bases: TGTGCCAGCAGCCAAGAGGGTGGGGATACGCAGTATTTT. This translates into CASSQEGGDTQYF.

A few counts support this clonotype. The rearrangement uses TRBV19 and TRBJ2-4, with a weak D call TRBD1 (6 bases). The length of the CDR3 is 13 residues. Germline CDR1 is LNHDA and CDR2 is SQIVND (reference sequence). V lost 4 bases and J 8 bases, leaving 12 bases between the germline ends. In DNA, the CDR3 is TGTGCCAGTAGTACCCACAGGGTCGACATTCAGTACTTC. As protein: CASSTHRVDIQYF.

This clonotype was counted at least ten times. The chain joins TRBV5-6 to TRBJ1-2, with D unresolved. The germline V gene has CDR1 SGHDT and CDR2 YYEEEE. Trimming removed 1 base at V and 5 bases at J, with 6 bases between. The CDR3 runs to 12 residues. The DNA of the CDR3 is TGTGCCAGCAGCTTGTCGCAGTATGGCTACACCTTC. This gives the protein CASSLSQYGYTF.

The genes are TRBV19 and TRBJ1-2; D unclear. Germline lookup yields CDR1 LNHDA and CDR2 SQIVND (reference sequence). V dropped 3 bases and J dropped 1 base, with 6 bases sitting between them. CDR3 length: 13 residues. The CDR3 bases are TGTGCCAGTAGTATTGTTGTTAACTATGGCTACACCTTC. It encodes CASSIVVNYGYTF.

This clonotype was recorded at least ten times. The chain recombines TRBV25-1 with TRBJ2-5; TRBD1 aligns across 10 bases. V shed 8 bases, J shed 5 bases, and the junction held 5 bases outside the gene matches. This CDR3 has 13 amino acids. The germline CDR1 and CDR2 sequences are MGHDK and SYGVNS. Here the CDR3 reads CASGDRGWETQYF. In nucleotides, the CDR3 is TGTGCCAGCGGGGACAGGGGTTGGGAGACCCAGTACTTC.

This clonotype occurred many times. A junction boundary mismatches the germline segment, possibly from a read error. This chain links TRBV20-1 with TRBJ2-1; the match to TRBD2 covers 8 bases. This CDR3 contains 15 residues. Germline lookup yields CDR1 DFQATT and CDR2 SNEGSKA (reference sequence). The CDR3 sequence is CSTRVPGLASREQFF. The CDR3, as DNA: TGCAGTACTAGGGTGCCCGGACTAGCAAGTCGAGAGCAGTTCTTC.

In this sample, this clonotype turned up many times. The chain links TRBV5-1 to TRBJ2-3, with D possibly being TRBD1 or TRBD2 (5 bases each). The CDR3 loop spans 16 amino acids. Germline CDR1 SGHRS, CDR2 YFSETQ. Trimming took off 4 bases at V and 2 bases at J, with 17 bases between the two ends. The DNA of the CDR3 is TGCGCCAGCAGCGGGGACGCCCGACAATCCACAGATACGCAGTATTTT. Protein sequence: CASSGDARQSTDTQYF.

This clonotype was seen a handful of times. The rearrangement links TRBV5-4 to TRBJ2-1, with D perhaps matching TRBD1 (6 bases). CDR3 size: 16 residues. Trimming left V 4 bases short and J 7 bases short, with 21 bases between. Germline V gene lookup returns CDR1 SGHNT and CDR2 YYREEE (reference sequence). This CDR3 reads CASSAGRAGTNNEQFF. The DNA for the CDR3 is TGTGCCAGCAGCGCCGGTCGCGCCGGGACAAATAATGAGCAGTTCTTC.

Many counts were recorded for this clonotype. The CDR3 here is CSASTTGFTGELFF. The DNA for the CDR3 is TGCAGCGCATCAACGACTGGGTTCACCGGGGAGCTGTTTTTT. The chain carries TRBV29-1 and TRBJ2-2, with D uncertain. The CDR3 spans 14 residues. CDR1 is SQVTM, CDR2 ANQGSEA, per germline. The V gene lost 7 bases and the J gene lost 4 bases, with 16 bases spanning the gap.

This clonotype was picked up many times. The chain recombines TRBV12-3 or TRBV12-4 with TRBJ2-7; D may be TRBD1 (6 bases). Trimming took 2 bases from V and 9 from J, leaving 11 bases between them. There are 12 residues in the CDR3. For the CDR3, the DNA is TGTGCCAGCAGTTTACACCAGGGGAGGCAGTACTTC. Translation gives CASSLHQGRQYF.

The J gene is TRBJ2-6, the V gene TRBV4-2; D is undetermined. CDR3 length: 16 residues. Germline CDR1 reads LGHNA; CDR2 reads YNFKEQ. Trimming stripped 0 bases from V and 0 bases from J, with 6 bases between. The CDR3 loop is CASSQDTGSGANVLTF. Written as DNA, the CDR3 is TGTGCCAGCAGCCAAGATACCGGCTCTGGGGCCAACGTCCTGACTTTC.

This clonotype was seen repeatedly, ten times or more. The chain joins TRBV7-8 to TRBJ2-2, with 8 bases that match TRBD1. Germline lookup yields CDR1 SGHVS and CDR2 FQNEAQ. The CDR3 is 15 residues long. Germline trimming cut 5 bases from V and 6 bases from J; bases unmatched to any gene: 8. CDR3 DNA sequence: TGTGCCAGCAGCGAGCAGGGGGCAAGCGCCGGGGAGCTGTTTTTT. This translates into CASSEQGASAGELFF.

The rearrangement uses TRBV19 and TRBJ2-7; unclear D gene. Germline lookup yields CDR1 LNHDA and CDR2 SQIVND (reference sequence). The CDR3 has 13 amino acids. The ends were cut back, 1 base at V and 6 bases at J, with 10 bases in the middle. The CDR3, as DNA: TGTGCCAGTAGTATAGCTGGGGAAAGCGAGCAGTACGTC. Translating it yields CASSIAGESEQYV.

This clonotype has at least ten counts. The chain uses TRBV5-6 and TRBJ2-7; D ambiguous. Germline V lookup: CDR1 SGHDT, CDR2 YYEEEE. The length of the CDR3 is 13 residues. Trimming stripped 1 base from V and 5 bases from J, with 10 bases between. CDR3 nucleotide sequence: TGTGCCAGCAGCTTGCAGAGTACCGACGAGCAGTACGTC. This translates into CASSLQSTDEQYV.

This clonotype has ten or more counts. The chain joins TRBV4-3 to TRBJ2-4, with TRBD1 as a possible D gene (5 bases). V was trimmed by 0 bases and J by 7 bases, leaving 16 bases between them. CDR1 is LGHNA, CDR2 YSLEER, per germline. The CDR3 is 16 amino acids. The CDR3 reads CASSQDLRDTRNIQYF. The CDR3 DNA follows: TGCGCCAGCAGCCAAGATCTCAGGGATACGAGGAACATTCAGTACTTC.

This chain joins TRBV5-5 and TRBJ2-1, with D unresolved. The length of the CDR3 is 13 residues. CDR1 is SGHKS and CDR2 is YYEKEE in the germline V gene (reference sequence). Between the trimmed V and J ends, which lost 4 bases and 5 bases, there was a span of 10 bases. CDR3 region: CASSPGLHNEQFF. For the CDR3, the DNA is TGTGCCAGCAGCCCTGGGCTGCACAATGAGCAGTTCTTC. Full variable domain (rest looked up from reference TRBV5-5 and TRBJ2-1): DAGVTQSPTHLIKTRGQQVTLRCSPISGHKSVSWYQQVLGQGPQFIFQYYEKEERGRGNFPDRFSARQFPNYSSELNVNALLLGDSALYLCASSPGLHNEQFFGPGTRLTVL.

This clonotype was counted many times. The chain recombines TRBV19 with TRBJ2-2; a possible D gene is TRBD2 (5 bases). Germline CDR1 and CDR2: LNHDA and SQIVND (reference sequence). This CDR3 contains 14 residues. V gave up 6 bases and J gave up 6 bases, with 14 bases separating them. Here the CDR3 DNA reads TGTGCCAGTAGCCCATCGTTCGGGGCCGGGGAGCTGTTTTTT. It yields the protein CASSPSFGAGELFF.

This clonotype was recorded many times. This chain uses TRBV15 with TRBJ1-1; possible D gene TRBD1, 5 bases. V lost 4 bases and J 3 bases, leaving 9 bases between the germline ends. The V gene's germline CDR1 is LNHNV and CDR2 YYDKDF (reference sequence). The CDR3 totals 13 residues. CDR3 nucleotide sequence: TGTGCCACCAGCAAAGACAGCTACACTGAAGCTTTCTTT. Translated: CATSKDSYTEAFF.

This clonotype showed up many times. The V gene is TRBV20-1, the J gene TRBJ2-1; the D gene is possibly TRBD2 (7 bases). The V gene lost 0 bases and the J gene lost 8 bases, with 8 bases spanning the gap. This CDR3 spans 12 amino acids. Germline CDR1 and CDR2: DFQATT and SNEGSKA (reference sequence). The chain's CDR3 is CSAREGGDEQFF. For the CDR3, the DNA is TGCAGTGCTAGAGAAGGGGGGGATGAGCAGTTCTTC.

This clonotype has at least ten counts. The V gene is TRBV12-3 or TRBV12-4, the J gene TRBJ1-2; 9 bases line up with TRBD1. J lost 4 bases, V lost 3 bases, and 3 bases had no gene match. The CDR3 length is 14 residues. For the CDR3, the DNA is TGTGCCAGCAGTTTGGGGGACAGGGTCTATGGCTACACCTTC. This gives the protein CASSLGDRVYGYTF.

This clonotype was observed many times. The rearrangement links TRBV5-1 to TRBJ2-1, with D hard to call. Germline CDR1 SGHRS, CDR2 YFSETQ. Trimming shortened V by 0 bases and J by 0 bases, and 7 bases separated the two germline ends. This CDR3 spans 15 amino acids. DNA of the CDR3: TGCGCCAGCAGCTTGGAATGGGTCTCCTACAATGAGCAGTTCTTC. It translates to CASSLEWVSYNEQFF.

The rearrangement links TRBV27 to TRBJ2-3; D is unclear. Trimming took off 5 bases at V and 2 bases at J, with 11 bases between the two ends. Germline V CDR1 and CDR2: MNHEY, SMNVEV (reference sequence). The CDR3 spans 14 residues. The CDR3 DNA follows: TGTGCCAGCAGTCAATACCCCCTCACAGATACGCAGTATTTT. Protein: CASSQYPLTDTQYF.

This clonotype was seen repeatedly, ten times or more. The CDR3 DNA follows: TGTGCCAGCAGCGCTTGGAAGGAGACCCAGTACTTC. This gives the protein CASSAWKETQYF. The rearrangement joins TRBV7-7 to TRBJ2-5; D gene uncertain. V lost 5 bases, J lost 5 bases, and 9 bases lay in between. The CDR3 is 12 amino acids. CDR1 SSHAT and CDR2 FNYEAQ come from the germline V gene (reference sequence).